The 18 T cell receptor beta chains listed next were all sequenced from one sample in a study of identical twins. TCRdb re-called the 5' RACE reads with MiXCR, one entry per CDR3 protein. The data hold around 550,000 distinct CDR3 sequences, with roughly 15% observed a single time. These records were also assigned to another study, of yellow fever vaccine responses in identical twins.

Sequenced: CD4+ T cells sorted from blood. These TCRs come from a woman aged 18-29 years in good health.

This clonotype was detected ten times or more. V and J are TRBV10-3 and TRBJ1-1, with 7 nucleotides matching TRBD1. The germline CDR1 and CDR2 sequences are ENHRY and SYGVKD. The CDR3 has 14 amino acids. V lost 3 bases, J lost 2 bases, and 3 bases stayed unmatched. This chain's CDR3 is CAISDNRGNTEAFF. CDR3 nucleotide sequence: TGTGCCATCAGTGATAACAGGGGTAACACTGAAGCTTTCTTT.

The chain has TRBV5-4 and TRBJ2-2, with D perhaps assigned TRBD1 or TRBD2 (6 bases each). V was clipped by 5 bases and J by 4 bases, with 18 bases between them. Germline V CDR1 and CDR2: SGHNT, YYREEE (reference sequence). This CDR3 comprises 16 residues. CDR3 loop: CASSSSRGAITGELFF. Here the CDR3 DNA reads TGTGCCAGCAGTTCATCAAGGGGGGCTATCACCGGGGAGCTGTTTTTT.

The CDR3 sequence: CASRSRRGGTEAFF. The DNA for the CDR3 is TGTGCCAGCAGATCCCGAAGGGGGGGGACTGAAGCTTTCTTT. The V and J genes are TRBV12-3 or TRBV12-4 and TRBJ1-1; D might be TRBD1 (6 bases). V lost 6 bases and J 5 bases, leaving 16 bases between the germline ends. CDR3 length: 14 residues.

This clonotype has more than one count but fewer than ten. The J gene is TRBJ2-7, the V gene TRBV6-5; D ambiguous. Germline V gives CDR1 MNHEY, CDR2 SVGAGI. This CDR3 is 14 amino acids long. Trimming cost V 0 bases and J 2 bases, with 8 bases left between them. In DNA form, the CDR3 reads TGTGCCAGCAGTTACTCCCCGGGTACCTACGAGCAGTACTTC. It yields the protein CASSYSPGTYEQYF.

The rearrangement joins TRBV20-1 to TRBJ2-7, with TRBD2 matching 7 bases. From germline, CDR1 is DFQATT and CDR2 SNEGSKA (reference sequence). V lost 6 bases, J lost 5 bases, and 10 bases stayed unmatched. The CDR3 extends over 13 amino acids. The DNA of the CDR3 is TGCAGTGCGCCCGGGGCGGGAGCCCACGAGCAGTACTTC. This sequence encodes CSAPGAGAHEQYF.

The table lists this clonotype with a few counts. The V gene is TRBV10-3, the J gene TRBJ1-1, with D possibly TRBD1 on 6 matching bases. V was shortened by 10 bases and J by 3 bases, with 15 bases between the two germline ends. The CDR3 covers 13 residues. CDR1 and CDR2 from the germline V gene are ENHRY and SYGVKD. CDR3: CASQPGAYTEAFF. DNA of the CDR3: TGTGCCAGTCAACCAGGGGCCTACACTGAAGCTTTCTTT.

This clonotype was counted a few times. Mismatch with germline at one junction end may stem from a read error. The J gene is TRBJ2-5, the V gene TRBV5-1; 14 bases fit TRBD2. CDR1 SGHRS and CDR2 YFSETQ come from the germline V gene. The CDR3 is 16 residues long. CDR3 sequence: CASSGGLAGDQETQYF. CDR3 bases: TGCGCCAGCAGCGGGGGACTAGCGGGGGACCAGGAGACCCAGTACTTC.

This clonotype was picked up many times. V gene TRBV5-1 combines with J gene TRBJ2-1, with D possibly TRBD2 on 5 matching bases. This CDR3 is 16 amino acids long. V lost 0 bases to trimming and J lost 4 bases, with 14 bases between them. The germline CDR1 and CDR2 sequences are SGHRS and YFSETQ. CDR3 amino acids: CASSLVGSDPYNEQFF. The CDR3 region has the DNA TGCGCCAGCAGCTTGGTAGGGAGCGATCCATACAATGAGCAGTTCTTC.

This clonotype was detected only a few times. This chain links TRBV15 with TRBJ2-3, with D perhaps matching TRBD2 (5 bases). The CDR3 is made up of 14 amino acids. Germline assignment: CDR1 LNHNV and CDR2 YYDKDF (reference sequence). V shed 6 bases and J shed 6 bases, with 16 bases lying between them. CDR3 region: CATRERAGWDTQYF. CDR3 DNA: TGTGCCACCAGGGAGAGGGCGGGTTGGGATACGCAGTATTTT.

This clonotype was counted a few times. The rearrangement uses TRBV7-3 and TRBJ2-1, with D perhaps being TRBD1 or TRBD2 (5 bases each). The CDR3 consists of 13 residues. Trimming left V 5 bases short and J 6 bases short, with 11 bases between. From germline, CDR1 is SGHTA and CDR2 FQGTGA. The CDR3 DNA reads TGTGCCAGCAGCGTCGGGACCGCCAATGAGCAGTTCTTC. This translates into CASSVGTANEQFF.

The chain has TRBV20-1 and TRBJ2-1; TRBD2 matches at 9 bases. The CDR3 consists of 16 residues. CDR1 DFQATT and CDR2 SNEGSKA come from the germline V gene (reference sequence). Losses at the gene ends were 4 bases for V and 4 bases for J; bases not matched to a gene: 11. The chain's CDR3 is CSATTPETSGYNEQFF. As DNA, the CDR3 is TGCAGTGCTACTACCCCGGAGACTAGCGGTTACAATGAGCAGTTCTTC.

Ten or more counts support this clonotype. J is TRBJ2-2 and V is TRBV20-1; TRBD2 agrees at 8 bases. After removal of 4 bases from V and 1 base from J, the junction contained 8 bases not matched to a gene. CDR1 and CDR2 (germline): DFQATT, SNEGSKA (reference sequence). This CDR3 has 16 amino acids. CDR3: CSAISLAELNTGELFF. CDR3 DNA sequence: TGCAGTGCTATTTCACTAGCGGAGCTGAACACCGGGGAGCTGTTTTTT.

The J gene is TRBJ2-5, the V gene TRBV29-1; the match to TRBD2 covers 14 bases. J was trimmed by 1 base and V by 8 bases; bases with no gene match: 3. Looked up from germline, CDR1 is SQVTM and CDR2 is ANQGSEA. This CDR3 contains 14 residues. The CDR3 bases are TGCAGCTCAGGGACTAGCGGGGGCCAAGAGACCCAGTACTTC. This encodes CSSGTSGGQETQYF. Using reference TRBV29-1 and TRBJ2-5 for the parts outside the CDR3, the full variable domain is SAVISQKPSRDICQRGTSLTIQCQVDSQVTMMFWYRQQPGQSLTLIATANQGSEATYESGFVIDKFPISRPNLTFSTLTVSNMSPEDSSIYLCSSGTSGGQETQYFGPGTRLLVL.

At least ten counts were recorded for this clonotype. This chain joins TRBV4-1 and TRBJ2-3, with 9 nucleotides matching TRBD1. The junction had 9 bases not matched to a gene; V was cut back by 0 bases and J by 5 bases. The length of the CDR3 is 17 residues. Germline V lookup: CDR1 MGHRA, CDR2 YSYEKL. The CDR3 coding sequence is TGCGCCAGCAGCCAAGATCGGGACAGGGCTGAGGTAGATACGCAGTATTTT. This translates into CASSQDRDRAEVDTQYF.

The rearrangement uses TRBV7-9 and TRBJ1-5; D uncertain. With 5 bases removed from V and 0 bases from J, the gap between germline ends came to 8 bases. This CDR3 comprises 14 residues. Germline V gene lookup returns CDR1 SEHNR and CDR2 FQNEAQ (reference sequence). CDR3 sequence reads: CASSLDPSNQPQHF. CDR3 DNA: TGTGCCAGCAGCCTCGACCCTAGCAATCAGCCCCAGCATTTT. The whole variable domain, filled in from reference TRBV7-9 and TRBJ1-5, reads DTGVSQNPRHKITKRGQNVTFRCDPISEHNRLYWYRQTLGQGPEFLTYFQNEAQLEKSRLLSDRFSAERPKGSFSTLEIQRTEQGDSAMYLCASSLDPSNQPQHFGDGTRLSIL.

This clonotype has only a few counts. This chain joins TRBV3-1 and TRBJ2-4; no firm D call. Germline CDR1 and CDR2: LGHDT and YNNKEL (reference sequence). V lost 3 bases and J lost 3, with 15 bases in between. CDR3 length: 16 amino acids. The CDR3 nucleotides read TGTGCCAGCAGCCACTCTCTTCAGCAAGGCAAAAACATTCAGTACTTC. Amino acids: CASSHSLQQGKNIQYF.

Many counts were recorded for this clonotype. The genes are TRBV12-3 or TRBV12-4 and TRBJ2-1; 7 bases line up with TRBD1. Trimming at V came to 5 bases and at J to 3 bases, leaving 10 bases not matched to a gene. This CDR3 region has 16 residues. CDR3 sequence: CASSPPYDRDYNEQFF. The CDR3 nucleotides read TGTGCCAGCAGTCCACCCTACGACAGGGACTACAATGAGCAGTTCTTC.

This clonotype has only a few counts. The V gene is TRBV4-1, the J gene TRBJ2-3; D is tentatively TRBD1 or TRBD2 (6 bases each). Trimming removed 2 bases from V and 3 bases from J, with 15 bases in between. Germline lookup yields CDR1 MGHRA and CDR2 YSYEKL. CDR3 length: 16 amino acids. The CDR3: CASSQTRGERTDTQYF. The CDR3 DNA reads as TGCGCCAGCAGCCAAACTAGGGGGGAACGGACAGATACGCAGTATTTT.